These T cell receptor beta chains were read from a single sample in a study of blood T cell repertoires in COVID-19. Produced via immunoSEQ multiplex PCR; TCRdb's table is partial and in-frame only. The sample has a few hundred thousand clones, over 80% seen once. The sample taken for sequencing was peripheral blood. The receptors were sampled from a man younger than 40 who had recovered from COVID-19. Both conserved end residues are part of each CDR3. The D gene is left open where the match is weak. The size of a clone is reported for some rows only, either as once, few or many, or as a class for expanded clones.

length	V	size	J	D	CDR3	DNA
15	TRBV6-5	-	TRBJ1-1	TRBD1	CASSWGRGPGFEAFF	TGTGCCAGCAGTTGGGGCAGGGGGCCGGGATTTGAAGCTTTCTTT
12	TRBV27	-	TRBJ2-1	-	CASRAGGNEQFF	TGTGCCAGCCGGGCCGGGGGAAATGAGCAGTTCTTC
11	TRBV28	-	TRBJ1-2	-	CASSPQNGYTF	TGTGCCAGCAGCCCCCAGAATGGCTACACCTTC
15	TRBV14	-	TRBJ1-2	-	CASSQDPGPNYGYTF	TGTGCCAGCAGCCAAGATCCAGGTCCTAACTATGGCTACACCTTC
14	TRBV6-5	few	TRBJ1-1	-	CASSSRRGNTEAFF	TGTGCCAGCAGTTCGCGGAGAGGGAACACTGAAGCTTTCTTT
15	TRBV4-1	-	TRBJ1-2	TRBD1	CASSQTGDRTNGYTF	TGCGCCAGCAGCCAAACCGGGGACAGGACCAATGGCTACACCTTC
14	TRBV4-1	-	TRBJ1-6	-	CASSQAPGNSPLHF	TGCGCCAGCAGCCAAGCTCCAGGGAACTCACCCCTCCACTTT
13	TRBV11-2	-	TRBJ2-2	-	CASSLGVSGELFF	TGTGCCAGCAGCTTAGGAGTCTCCGGGGAGCTGTTTTTT
15	TRBV6-1	once	TRBJ1-4	TRBD1	CASSEDETGGRKLFF	TGTGCCAGCAGTGAAGACGAGACAGGGGGCCGAAAACTGTTTTTT
14	TRBV1	-	TRBJ2-7	-	CTSSQVTSFGEQYF	TGCACCAGCAGCCAAGTGACTAGCTTCGGCGAGCAGTACTTC
15	TRBV4-1	-	TRBJ1-3	TRBD1	CASSQETGEGNTIYF	TGCGCCAGCAGCCAAGAGACAGGGGAAGGAAACACCATATATTTT
15	TRBV10-3	-	TRBJ2-2	TRBD2	CAISESQRGSGELFF	TGTGCCATCAGTGAGTCGCAGCGGGGTAGCGGGGAGCTGTTTTTT
11	TRBV6-1	-	TRBJ2-1	-	CASSDINEQFF	TGTGCCAGCAGTGACATCAATGAGCAGTTCTTC
16	TRBV15	-	TRBJ2-5	-	CATSPQADRAGETQYF	TGTGCCACCAGCCCCCAGGCCGATAGGGCGGGAGAGACCCAGTACTTC
14	TRBV6-5	-	TRBJ1-5	-	CASSPRVGNQPQHF	TGTGCCAGCAGTCCCAGGGTGGGCAATCAGCCCCAGCATTTT
14	TRBV5-6	-	TRBJ1-2	TRBD1	CASSRDRGDYGYTF	TGTGCCAGCAGCCGCGACAGGGGTGACTATGGCTACACCTTC
15	TRBV9	-	TRBJ1-3	-	CASSATTGLGNTIYF	TGTGCCAGCAGCGCTACTACAGGGCTCGGAAACACCATATATTTT
13	TRBV12-3/TRBV12-4	-	TRBJ2-3	TRBD1	CASRVQGVHTQYF	TGTGCCAGCAGGGTACAGGGGGTTCATACGCAGTATTTT
15	TRBV14	-	TRBJ2-5	TRBD1	CASSHQRQGRETQYF	TGTGCCAGCAGCCACCAACGACAGGGGAGGGAGACCCAGTACTTC
14	TRBV6-5	few	TRBJ1-5	TRBD1	CASSYLTGGQPQHF	TGTGCCAGCAGTTACCTGACAGGGGGTCAGCCCCAGCATTTT
13	TRBV28	-	TRBJ1-2	TRBD1	CASREGTGYGYTF	TGTGCCAGCAGGGAAGGGACAGGATATGGCTACACCTTC
17	TRBV4-2	-	TRBJ2-1	-	CASSQDERASSYNEQFF	TGTGCCAGCAGCCAAGATGAGCGGGCGAGCTCCTACAATGAGCAGTTCTTC
13	TRBV12-3/TRBV12-4	once	TRBJ1-4	TRBD1	CASRRDSGRKLFF	TGTGCCAGCAGGCGGGACAGCGGCCGAAAACTGTTTTTT
16	TRBV5-6	-	TRBJ2-7	-	CASSRKLWGLTDEQYF	TGTGCCAGCAGCCGCAAGCTCTGGGGGCTAACGGATGAGCAGTACTTC
13	TRBV5-1	once	TRBJ1-2	TRBD1	CASSIGTGEGYTF	TGCGCCAGCAGCATAGGGACAGGGGAAGGCTACACCTTC
15	TRBV6-4	-	TRBJ2-2	-	CASSRDSTNTGELFF	TGTGCCAGCAGTCGAGACAGCACGAACACCGGGGAGCTGTTTTTT
15	TRBV7-3	once	TRBJ2-6	-	CASSLEISGANVLTF	TGTGCCAGCAGCTTAGAGATCTCTGGGGCCAACGTCCTGACTTTC
15	TRBV7-9	-	TRBJ2-1	-	CASRSVGGATNEQFF	TGTGCCAGCAGGTCCGTCGGCGGGGCCACCAATGAGCAGTTCTTC
13	TRBV24-1	-	TRBJ2-5	TRBD1	CATSQGAWETQYF	TGTGCCACGTCCCAGGGGGCATGGGAGACCCAGTACTTC
14	TRBV18	-	TRBJ1-5	-	CASSPGGYNQPQHF	TGTGCCAGCTCACCAGGGGGGTACAATCAGCCCCAGCATTTT
12	TRBV19	-	TRBJ2-7	-	CASSRTPGEQYF	TGTGCCAGTAGTCGGACTCCGGGGGAGCAGTACTTC
15	TRBV10-3	-	TRBJ1-2	-	CAISESTGRVRGYTF	TGTGCCATCAGTGAGAGCACCGGCAGGGTTCGTGGCTACACCTTC
12	TRBV5-1	-	TRBJ1-2	TRBD1	CASSTTGSGYTF	TGCGCCAGCAGCACGACAGGGAGCGGCTACACCTTC
18	TRBV7-8	-	TRBJ2-6	TRBD2	CASSLLGGGAFGANVLTF	TGTGCCAGCAGCTTATTAGGCGGGGGGGCCTTTGGGGCCAACGTCCTGACTTTC
16	TRBV4-1	-	TRBJ2-2	TRBD2	CASSPGGQVNTGELFF	TGCGCCAGCAGCCCGGGGGGGCAAGTAAACACCGGGGAGCTGTTTTTT
17	TRBV9	-	TRBJ2-3	TRBD2	CASSVGLAGGSTDTQYF	TGTGCCAGCAGCGTAGGGCTAGCGGGGGGGAGCACAGATACGCAGTATTTT
12	TRBV6-5	-	TRBJ1-6	TRBD1	CASRDRAPPLHF	TGTGCCAGCAGAGACAGGGCCCCACCCCTCCACTTT
14	TRBV20-1	-	TRBJ2-4	-	CSANEDITKNIQYF	TGCAGTGCTAATGAGGACATAACCAAAAACATTCAGTACTTC
14	TRBV19	-	TRBJ2-7	TRBD1	CASSMRDSYYEQYF	TGTGCCAGTAGTATGAGGGACAGTTACTACGAGCAGTACTTC
14	TRBV7-6	once	TRBJ1-1	-	CASSLGRQGTEAFF	TGTGCCAGCAGCTTAGGACGGCAGGGCACTGAAGCTTTCTTT
17	TRBV6-2/TRBV6-3	-	TRBJ1-1	TRBD1	CASSYPTGGRGNTEAFF	TGTGCCAGCAGTTACCCTACAGGGGGGAGAGGAAACACTGAAGCTTTCTTT
11	TRBV2	-	TRBJ2-7	-	CASSGGHEQYF	TGTGCCAGCAGTGGGGGCCACGAGCAGTACTTC
13	TRBV7-3	-	TRBJ2-5	TRBD1	CASSRQGAETQYF	TGTGCCAGCAGCCGACAGGGGGCAGAGACCCAGTACTTC
12	TRBV5-4	-	TRBJ1-1	TRBD1	CASRGTATEAFF	TGTGCCAGCAGGGGGACAGCCACTGAAGCTTTCTTT
15	TRBV7-8	-	TRBJ1-1	TRBD1	CASSVSQGVGTEAFF	TGTGCCAGCAGCGTGTCACAGGGGGTCGGCACTGAAGCTTTCTTT
17	TRBV7-9	-	TRBJ2-3	-	CASSSTPGGGATDTQYF	TGTGCCAGCAGCTCGACCCCGGGCGGGGGCGCAACAGATACGCAGTATTTT
15	TRBV5-1	few	TRBJ2-1	TRBD2	CASGEFGRGDNEQFF	TGCGCCAGCGGCGAGTTTGGGCGGGGGGACAATGAGCAGTTCTTC
15	TRBV2	-	TRBJ1-5	-	CASSPRGGSNQPQHF	TGTGCCAGCTCCCCCAGGGGCGGAAGTAATCAGCCCCAGCATTTT
14	TRBV6-2/TRBV6-3	-	TRBJ1-1	-	CASRYTGLNTEAFF	TGTGCCAGCAGGTACACAGGGCTAAACACTGAAGCTTTCTTT